This T cell receptor (beta chain) was identified during a study of regulatory T cells in long-lasting Graves disease. Study-level results: Repertoires from persistent disease leaned toward TRBV28, TRBJ1-2 and TRBJ2-5.

Construction of TCR beta libraries relied on iRepertoire HTBI primers and on Arm-PCR targeting CDR3 regions. One entry per CDR3 protein, called by TCRdb with MiXCR from the multiplex PCR reads. The sample comprises under 400,000 distinct CDR3 sequences, 15% to 20% of which are singletons, and about 27% rests with the top ten. This clonotype appeared many times. Its antigen is unknown. From germline, CDR1 is LGHNA and CDR2 YSLEER. CDR3 length: 13 residues. V lost 0 bases to trimming and J lost 10 bases, with 10 bases between them. Time point described: newly diagnosed GD, antithyroid drugs for less than 3 months. Construction of the TCR library relied on RNA isolated from PBMCs. The same sample was also used in a study of T cells in Graves' hyperthyroidism and ophthalmopathy. That report notes: Researchers found most expanded thyroid clonotypes above 0.001 in blood as well.

The receptor comes from a man aged 40-50 years with Graves disease. V gene TRBV4-3 combines with J gene TRBJ2-1; tentatively, D is TRBD1 (6 bases). The specimen comprised peripheral blood mononuclear cells (PBMCs), sampled at new diagnosis, from a patient treated with antithyroid drugs. CDR3 sequence (DNA): TGCGCCAGCAGCCAAGATCGAACAGGGGAGCAGTTCTTC. This sequence encodes CASSQDRTGEQFF.